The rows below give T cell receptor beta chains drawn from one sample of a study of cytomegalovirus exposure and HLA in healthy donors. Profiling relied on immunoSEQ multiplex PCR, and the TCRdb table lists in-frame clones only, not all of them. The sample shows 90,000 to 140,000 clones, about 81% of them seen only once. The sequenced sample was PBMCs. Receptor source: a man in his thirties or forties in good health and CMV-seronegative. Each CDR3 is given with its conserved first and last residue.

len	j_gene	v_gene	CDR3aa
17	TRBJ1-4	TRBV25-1	CASSEPQGKGQSEKLFF
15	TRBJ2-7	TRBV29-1	CSVGAPGGRTYEQYF
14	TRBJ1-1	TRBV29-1	CSVEGQGRSTEAFF
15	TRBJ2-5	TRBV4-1	CASSKTSGGQETQYF
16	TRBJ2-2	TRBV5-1	CASSLSGQGNTGELFF
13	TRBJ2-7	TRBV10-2	CAATRTASYEQYF
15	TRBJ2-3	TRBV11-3	CASSLAAGLADTQYF
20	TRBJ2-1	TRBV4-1	CASSHKTGGNGISSYNEQFF
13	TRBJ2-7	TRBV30	CAWGLGFSYEQYF
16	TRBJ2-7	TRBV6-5	CASSYVLQGGPYEQYF
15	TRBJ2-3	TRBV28	CASSSAGGASDTQYF
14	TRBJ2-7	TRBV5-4	CASSLVTGTYEQYF
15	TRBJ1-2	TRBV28	CASESGGGANYGYTF
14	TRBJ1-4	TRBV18	CASSSGQINEKLFF
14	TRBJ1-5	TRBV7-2	CASSLVQGNQPQHF
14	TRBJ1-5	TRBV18	CASSITGFDQPQHF
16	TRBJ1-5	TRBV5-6	CASSLAGGDSNQPQHF
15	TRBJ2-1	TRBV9	CASSGRGSGDYEQFF
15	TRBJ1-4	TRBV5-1	CASSLDSMPNIKLFF
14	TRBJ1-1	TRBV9	CASSLGGPNTEAFF
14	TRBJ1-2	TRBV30	CAWSIEVEVYGYTF
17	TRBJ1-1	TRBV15	CATSRGGSTGLNTEAFF
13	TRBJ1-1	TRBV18	CASSPGHDAEAFF
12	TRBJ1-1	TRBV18	CASSPDSSTAFF
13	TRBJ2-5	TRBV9	CASSARGGETQYF
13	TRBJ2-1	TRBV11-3	CASSYGQGLEQFF
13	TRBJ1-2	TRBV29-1	CSVAETGNYGYTF
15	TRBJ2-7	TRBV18	CASSPSSATSYEQYF
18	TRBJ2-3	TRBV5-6	CASSLEVGLAGETDTQYF
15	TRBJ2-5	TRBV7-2	CASSLAEAGGRTQYF
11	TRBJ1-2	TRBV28	CASRAAGGYTF
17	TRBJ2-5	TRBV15	CATSRDSSGGAGETQYF
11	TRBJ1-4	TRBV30	CAWEGEEKLFF
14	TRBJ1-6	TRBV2	CASRGDSYNSPLHF
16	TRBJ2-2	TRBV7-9	CATLNRRAGGTGELFF
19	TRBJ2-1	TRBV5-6	CASSFLAGGASSSYNEQFF
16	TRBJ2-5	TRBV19	CASSMGTGQGEKTQYF
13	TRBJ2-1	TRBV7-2	CASSLARYNEQFF
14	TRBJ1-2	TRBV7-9	CASRPGQSDYGYTF
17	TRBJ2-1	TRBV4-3	CASSQDLRGRGYNEQFF
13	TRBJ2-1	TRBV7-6	CASSPGGNNEQFF
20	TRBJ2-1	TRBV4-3	CASSQEGRRGGKGSYNEQFF
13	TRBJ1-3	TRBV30	CAWSPGSGNTIYF
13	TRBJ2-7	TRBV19	CASSIVEGYEQYF
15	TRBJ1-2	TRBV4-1	CASSQEVTAYYGYTF
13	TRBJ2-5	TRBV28	CAASPPGQETQYF
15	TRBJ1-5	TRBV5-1	CASSPGETGAQPQHF
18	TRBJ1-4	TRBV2	CASRGGQGRKDSNEKLFF
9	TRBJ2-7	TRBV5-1	CASAGEQYF
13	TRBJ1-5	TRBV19	CASSIRGDQPQHF
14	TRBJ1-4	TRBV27	CASSLAPRNEKLFF
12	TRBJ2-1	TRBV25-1	CASSGNRKGQFF
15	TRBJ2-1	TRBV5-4	CASSRVRSHYNEQFF
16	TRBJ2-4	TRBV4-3	CASSQRRDFGKNIQYF